This passage covers 32 T cell receptor beta chains from one sample sequenced in a study of T-cell reconstitution after alpha-beta-depleted transplantation in children. Unique molecular identifiers were incorporated when the TCRbeta library was constructed. A single record per CDR3 protein comes from TCRdb applying MiXCR to the PCR reads. This repertoire shows about 1,000,000 distinct CDR3 sequences, 25% to 35% found once; its top ten account for 28%. The sequencing used PBMCs, mostly from graft donor cells, collected 360 days after TCRalphabeta/CD19-depleted stem cell transplant. These receptors came from a boy in the first two years of life who had a stem cell transplant for SCID, so the T cells may come from the graft donor.

This clonotype occurred many times. The chain links TRBV5-1 to TRBJ1-5; D gene unclear. Germline V lookup: CDR1 SGHRS, CDR2 YFSETQ. CDR3 length equals 14 residues. Trimming cost V 0 bases and J 4 bases, with 8 bases left between them. Here the CDR3 reads CASSLGTGNQPQHF. CDR3 sequence (DNA): TGCGCCAGCAGCTTGGGGACGGGAAATCAGCCCCAGCATTTT.

This clonotype came up a few times. V is TRBV20-1 and J is TRBJ1-2; the D gene is possibly TRBD1 (5 bases). The germline V and J ends were trimmed by 2 bases and 4 bases, with 14 bases remaining between them. Germline V gene data show CDR1 as DFQATT and CDR2 as SNEGSKA (reference sequence). CDR3 length equals 14 residues. The CDR3, as DNA: TGCAGTGCTAGAACCAGGGAAGGACTCTATGGCTACACCTTC. Its protein is CSARTREGLYGYTF.

This clonotype has a count of ten or more. In nucleotides, the CDR3 is TGTGCCACCAGCAGAGATTTCCACCAGGGTACGCAGTATTTT. Translated, it gives CATSRDFHQGTQYF. The V gene is TRBV15, the J gene TRBJ2-3; D perhaps matches TRBD1 (5 bases). The CDR3 loop spans 14 amino acids. The ends were cut back, 0 bases at V and 8 bases at J, with 12 bases in the middle. Germline V gene sequence: CDR1 LNHNV, CDR2 YYDKDF (reference sequence). The full variable domain, with the rest looked up from reference TRBV15 and TRBJ2-3, is DAMVIQNPRYQVTQFGKPVTLSCSQTLNHNVMYWYQQKSSQAPKLLFHYYDKDFNNEADTPDNFQSRRPNTSFCFLDIRSPGLGDTAMYLCATSRDFHQGTQYFGPGTRLTVL.

The chain has TRBV7-2 and TRBJ2-3; 8 nucleotides align to TRBD2. The V gene's germline CDR1 is SGHTA and CDR2 FQGNSA. The J segment lost 9 bases and the V segment lost 3 bases, leaving 17 bases of the junction unmatched. CDR3 length equals 17 residues. The DNA of the CDR3 is TGTGCCAGCAGCTTGGACCCCTTAGCGGGGATCCGGGGCACGCAGTATTTT. Its protein product is CASSLDPLAGIRGTQYF. The whole variable domain, filled in from reference TRBV7-2 and TRBJ2-3, reads GAGVSQSPSNKVTEKGKDVELRCDPISGHTALYWYRQSLGQGLEFLIYFQGNSAPDKSGLPSDRFSAERTGGSVSTLTIQRTQQEDSAVYLCASSLDPLAGIRGTQYFGPGTRLTVL.

This clonotype was observed a few times. The chain recombines TRBV7-9 with TRBJ2-1, with TRBD1 as a possible D gene (6 bases). This CDR3 region has 14 residues. The V gene's germline CDR1 is SEHNR and CDR2 FQNEAQ (reference sequence). With 6 bases removed from V and 7 bases from J, the gap between germline ends came to 16 bases. The CDR3 region has the DNA TGTGCCAGCAGATCACAGGGTTTATTGAATGAGCAGTTCTTC. Translation: CASRSQGLLNEQFF.

This clonotype was observed a handful of times. The rearrangement joins TRBV6-1 to TRBJ2-1; 8 nucleotides align to TRBD1. The CDR3 runs to 17 residues. Trimming took 7 bases from V and 0 from J; bases not matched to a gene: 11. Germline V gene data show CDR1 as MNHNS and CDR2 as SASEGT. CDR3 DNA: TGTGCCAGCAATAGCCACGGGACAGGAGTCTCCTACAATGAGCAGTTCTTC. Encoded protein: CASNSHGTGVSYNEQFF.

The V and J genes are TRBV5-1 and TRBJ2-1, with TRBD1 matching over 8 bases. The V and J ends lost 1 base and 5 bases, in that order; junction bases with no gene match: 17. This CDR3 region has 19 residues. CDR1 is SGHRS, CDR2 YFSETQ, per germline. The CDR3 bases are TGCGCCAGCAGCTTGTCGGGCAATTGGGGACAGGAGAACCACAATGAGCAGTTCTTC. Translation gives CASSLSGNWGQENHNEQFF. Combining the CDR3 with reference TRBV5-1 and TRBJ2-1 gives the whole variable domain KAGVTQTPRYLIKTRGQQVTLSCSPISGHRSVSWYQQTPGQGLQFLFEYFSETQRNKGNFPGRFSGRQFSNSRSEMNVSTLELGDSALYLCASSLSGNWGQENHNEQFFGPGTRLTVL.

This clonotype occurred a few times. V is TRBV5-4 and J is TRBJ2-7; 7 positions agree with TRBD2. The V gene's germline CDR1 is SGHNT and CDR2 YYREEE (reference sequence). Trimming took 4 bases from V and 3 from J; bases not matched to a gene: 7. The CDR3 spans 14 residues. CDR3 amino acids: CASSTGTTLYEQYF. The CDR3 nucleotides read TGTGCCAGCAGCACCGGGACTACCCTCTACGAGCAGTACTTC.

This clonotype was counted only a few times. The rearrangement links TRBV4-3 to TRBJ2-5; 8 positions agree with TRBD2. V was clipped by 1 base and J by 1 base; unmatched bases: 8. Germline CDR1 reads LGHNA; CDR2 reads YSLEER. The CDR3 totals 17 residues. CDR3 amino acids: CASSQAFGRGGQETQYF. Written as DNA, the CDR3 is TGCGCCAGCAGCCAAGCATTCGGACGGGGGGGCCAAGAGACCCAGTACTTC.

This chain uses TRBV6-1 with TRBJ2-7; D is possibly TRBD2 (5 bases). Germline values: CDR1 MNHNS, CDR2 SASEGT. Trimming pared 5 bases from V and 2 bases from J, leaving 16 bases between. The CDR3 spans 15 residues. The CDR3 loop reads CASSPGTAPTYEQYF. CDR3 in DNA: TGTGCCAGCAGTCCGGGAACAGCCCCGACCTACGAGCAGTACTTC.

The V call is TRBV27, the J call TRBJ2-7; D is unresolved. The length of the CDR3 is 15 residues. The germline V gene encodes CDR1 MNHEY and CDR2 SMNVEV (reference sequence). The V end was cut by 6 bases, the J end by 0 bases, with 15 bases between. This CDR3 reads CASSRYGCSSYEQYF. The CDR3 nucleotides are TGTGCCAGCAGCCGGTACGGATGTAGCTCCTACGAGCAGTACTTC.

The chain has TRBV20-1 and TRBJ1-2; 9 nucleotides align to TRBD1. The CDR3 consists of 16 residues. Trimming cost V 6 bases and J 4 bases; bases outside gene matches: 15. The germline V gene encodes CDR1 DFQATT and CDR2 SNEGSKA (reference sequence). The CDR3 here is CSASHGTGLHSYGYTF. CDR3 bases: TGCAGTGCCTCGCACGGGACAGGGCTCCATAGCTATGGCTACACCTTC.

The gene calls are TRBV5-1 and TRBJ1-1; D possibly corresponds to TRBD1 (6 bases). CDR3 length equals 17 residues. Germline-derived CDR1 and CDR2 are SGHRS and YFSETQ. The V end was cut by 0 bases, the J end by 2 bases, with 17 bases between. CDR3 bases: TGCGCCAGCAGCTTGGCCCCGGGGGCAGAACTCAACACTGAAGCTTTCTTT. Amino acids: CASSLAPGAELNTEAFF.

V gene TRBV2 combines with J gene TRBJ2-1, with D unresolved. Germline CDR1 SNHLY, CDR2 FYNNEI. There are 12 residues in the CDR3. The ends were cut back, 7 bases at V and 1 base at J, with 5 bases in the middle. In DNA form, the CDR3 reads TGTGCCAGCACTGGGTCCTACAATGAGCAGTTCTTC. Protein product: CASTGSYNEQFF.

A few counts support this clonotype. As DNA, the CDR3 is TGCAGTGCTAGTCGGCCGAACACTGAAGCTTTCTTT. Protein product: CSASRPNTEAFF. The chain carries TRBV20-1 and TRBJ1-1; D ambiguous. The V end was cut by 3 bases, the J end by 1 base, with 6 bases between. CDR1 is DFQATT, CDR2 SNEGSKA, per germline (reference sequence). The length of the CDR3 is 12 residues.

The rearrangement links TRBV29-1 to TRBJ2-2, with 9 bases identical to TRBD2. The V gene's germline CDR1 is SQVTM and CDR2 ANQGSEA. V trimming: 5 bases; J trimming: 3 bases; junction bases outside the gene matches: 4. CDR3 length: 14 amino acids. The CDR3 here is CSVRTSADTGELFF. As DNA, the CDR3 is TGCAGCGTTCGGACTAGCGCGGACACCGGGGAGCTGTTTTTT.

This clonotype turned up a few times. The chain couples TRBV5-1 to TRBJ2-7, with 7 bases lining up with TRBD2. V lost 0 bases and J lost 0; bases outside the gene matches: 3. The length of the CDR3 is 15 residues. CDR1 SGHRS and CDR2 YFSETQ come from the germline V gene. The CDR3 region is CASSLGGGNSYEQYF. The CDR3 DNA is TGCGCCAGCAGCTTGGGGGGAGGGAACTCCTACGAGCAGTACTTC.

This clonotype was seen more than once but under ten times. This chain links TRBV12-3 or TRBV12-4 with TRBJ2-5; TRBD1 matches at 8 bases. Trimming removed 2 bases from V and 7 bases from J; junction bases left unmatched: 12. CDR3 length: 16 amino acids. Written as DNA, the CDR3 is TGTGCCAGCAGTTTATTACCTTTGGCAGGACAGGGGACCCAGTACTTC. Encoded protein: CASSLLPLAGQGTQYF.

The table lists this clonotype with a few counts. J is TRBJ2-1 and V is TRBV3-1; 8 bases align to TRBD2. Germline V gives CDR1 LGHDT, CDR2 YNNKEL (reference sequence). The CDR3 runs 17 residues. V lost 4 bases to trimming and J lost 0 bases; unmatched junction nucleotides: 8. CDR3 sequence (DNA): TGTGCCAGCAGCCGGAGCGGGGGCCTTAGCTCCTACAATGAGCAGTTCTTC. Translating it yields CASSRSGGLSSYNEQFF.

The table lists this clonotype with a few counts. The rearrangement joins TRBV6-1 to TRBJ1-1; the D is unclear. The CDR3 runs to 14 residues. Looked up from germline, CDR1 is MNHNS and CDR2 is SASEGT. The ends were cut back, 5 bases at V and 1 base at J, with 11 bases in the middle. The CDR3 DNA follows: TGTGCCAGCAGTACCCAACACAGGAACACTGAAGCTTTCTTT. Its protein is CASSTQHRNTEAFF.

With regard to this clonotype: Sequence at one end of the junction differs from germline and may be a read error. The chain is built from TRBV4-3 and TRBJ2-7; 7 bases are a match to TRBD1. CDR3 size: 12 residues. CDR1 is LGHNA, CDR2 YSLEER, per germline. In DNA form, the CDR3 reads TGCGCCAGCAGCCGCTACCCGGGACAGTTTAGCTTC. This gives the protein CASSRYPGQFSF.

This rearrangement joins TRBV2 to TRBJ2-7; D might be TRBD1 (6 bases). This CDR3 is built from 15 residues. Trimming left V 7 bases short and J 3 bases short, with 19 bases between. Germline values: CDR1 SNHLY, CDR2 FYNNEI. CDR3 DNA: TGTGCCAGCATTATACCAGGGGTGGGGTACTACGAGCAGTACTTC. It yields the protein CASIIPGVGYYEQYF. The full variable domain, completed using reference TRBV2 and TRBJ2-7, is EPEVTQTPSHQVTQMGQEVILRCVPISNHLYFYWYRQILGQKVEFLVSFYNNEISEKSEIFDDQFSVERPDGSNFTLKIRSTKLEDSAMYFCASIIPGVGYYEQYFGPGTRLTVT.

The J gene is TRBJ1-4, the V gene TRBV4-1, with 10 bases fitting TRBD1. V gave up 5 bases and J gave up 7 bases; unmatched junction bases: 7. This CDR3 is 15 amino acids long. CDR1 and CDR2 from the germline V gene are MGHRA and YSYEKL. This chain's CDR3 is CASSSGGTGVEKLFF. The DNA for the CDR3 is TGCGCCAGCAGCTCGGGGGGGACAGGGGTTGAAAAACTGTTTTTT.

This clonotype was seen at least ten times. This sequence joins TRBV5-6 and TRBJ2-2; D possibly matches TRBD1 or TRBD2 (5 bases each). The CDR3 is 13 residues long. V was shortened by 2 bases and J by 6 bases, with 8 bases between the two germline ends. The germline CDR1 and CDR2 sequences are SGHDT and YYEEEE. The CDR3 DNA reads TGTGCCAGCAGCTTAGGGGACCCCGGGGAGCTGTTTTTT. Amino acids: CASSLGDPGELFF.

J is TRBJ2-7 and V is TRBV12-3 or TRBV12-4; D may be TRBD1 or TRBD2 (5 bases each). This CDR3 spans 13 amino acids. The ends were cut back, 5 bases at V and 7 bases at J, with 15 bases in the middle. The CDR3: CASSGTVLGEQYF. The CDR3 DNA sequence: TGTGCCAGCAGTGGGACGGTCCTGGGGGAGCAGTACTTC.

This clonotype has more than one count but fewer than ten. V usage is TRBV3-1 and J usage is TRBJ2-5; the D is unclear. Trimming stripped 8 bases from V and 7 bases from J, with 14 bases between. The CDR3 is 12 amino acids. The germline V gene encodes CDR1 LGHDT and CDR2 YNNKEL (reference sequence). CDR3 coding DNA: TGTGCCAGCCACAGTGGGGAAGGGACCCAGTACTTC. Its protein is CASHSGEGTQYF.

CDR3 in DNA: TGTGCCAGCAGCCGGACCTCGTGGGACAAAAACATTCAGTACTTC. Translated: CASSRTSWDKNIQYF. The J gene is TRBJ2-4, the V gene TRBV27, with D uncertain. Germline values: CDR1 MNHEY, CDR2 SMNVEV (reference sequence). This CDR3 has 15 residues. Between the trimmed V and J ends, which lost 6 bases and 3 bases, there was a span of 15 bases.

The rearrangement joins TRBV12-3 or TRBV12-4 to TRBJ2-5; possible D gene TRBD2, 7 bases. Trimming took 4 bases from V and 1 from J, leaving 16 bases between them. The CDR3 length is 16 residues. The CDR3 region has the DNA TGTGCCAGCAGTTCGTGGGTCGGGGGGCCCCAAGAGACCCAGTACTTC. Its protein is CASSSWVGGPQETQYF.

This clonotype has a count of ten or more. This chain uses TRBV12-3 or TRBV12-4 with TRBJ1-2; the D gene is possibly TRBD1 (5 bases). The V gene lost 4 bases and the J gene lost 4 bases, with 7 bases spanning the gap. CDR3 length equals 12 residues. In DNA, the CDR3 is TGTGCCAGCAGTTCAGGGATCTATGGCTACACCTTC. This gives the protein CASSSGIYGYTF.

The chain employs TRBV9 and TRBJ2-7; D may be TRBD1 (5 bases). V lost 5 bases, J lost 0 bases, and 15 bases lay in between. Per germline, CDR1 SGDLS and CDR2 YYNGEE. The CDR3 extends over 15 amino acids. In DNA, the CDR3 is TGTGCCAGCAGTCCAGGGCCGGTCCTCTCCTACGAGCAGTACTTC. Translated, it gives CASSPGPVLSYEQYF.

V is TRBV12-3 or TRBV12-4 and J is TRBJ2-3, with 8 bases identical to TRBD2. This CDR3 is 16 amino acids long. The ends lost 2 bases at V and 3 bases at J; junction bases unmatched: 7. Written as DNA, the CDR3 is TGTGCCAGCAGTTTATCTGGCGGGGGGAGGACAGATACGCAGTATTTT. Its translation: CASSLSGGGRTDTQYF.

The chain employs TRBV3-1 and TRBJ2-3, with 9 bases identical to TRBD2. Germline V lookup: CDR1 LGHDT, CDR2 YNNKEL (reference sequence). Losses at the gene ends were 0 bases for V and 10 bases for J; bases not matched to a gene: 11. CDR3 size: 16 residues. This chain's CDR3 is CASSQDPSGDWDAQYF. In DNA, the CDR3 is TGTGCCAGCAGCCAAGATCCTAGCGGGGATTGGGATGCGCAGTATTTT.